The clone carrying this T cell receptor (beta chain) has only a few counts. V lost 6 bases to trimming and J lost 6 bases; unmatched junction nucleotides: 7. Germline V gene data show CDR1 as MNHEY and CDR2 as SVGAGI. The CDR3 length is 14 residues. The data were obtained in a study of blood T cell repertoires in COVID-19. As processed by the authors: Amplifying reference gene primers gave estimates of nucleated cell counts. Sequenced by immunoSEQ multiplex PCR; TCRdb stores in-frame clones only, minus some. The D gene and trimming were derived from the DNA, and the V and J assignments and clone size from that table. The sample lists roughly 400,000 clones, approximately 90% occurring once.

The TCR was taken from a woman aged 45-65 years who had recovered from COVID-19. The gene calls are TRBV6-5 and TRBJ1-5; 8 bases line up with TRBD1. Sequencing was carried out using PBMCs or T cells enriched from blood (not recorded which). This chain's CDR3 is CASRPGQGLQPQHF. The DNA of the CDR3 is TGTGCCAGCAGGCCCGGACAGGGACTTCAGCCCCAGCATTTT.